This paragraph reports one T cell receptor beta chain. This clonotype was detected ten times or more. It lacks a known antigen. No base qualities exist here, and no much larger clone lies one base off it. The data stem from a study of human T cells and chemical hapten exposure listed by TCRdb under 2021. With respect to the entire study: For sensitization, 2% DPC in acetone was applied to a roughly 2 cm by roughly 2 cm area of upper inner arm skin. Throughout the roughly 23-week study period, patients were also given weekly therapeutic DPC doses on the scalp. Patch testing was performed on the upper back with Finn chambers containing 0.01% DPC, and the patch tests were scored after 6 days according to International Contact Dermatitis Research Group standards. Most of the patients in the cohort were female, and the cohort covered alopecia areata with under or over 50% scalp involvement, alopecia totalis and alopecia universalis. Libraries were combined into a pool for sequencing, and differences in TCR yield between samples came mainly from small differences in library volumes within the pool. In alopecia patients, the study followed how the peripheral blood TCR repertoire changed in vivo over primary and secondary sensitization to diphenylcyclopropenone (DPC), a hapten. Blood was sampled from patients pre-sensitization (week 0) and at 2, 6 and about 24 weeks after DPC sensitization. For TCR sequencing, blood came from 25 to 35 alopecia patients at anywhere from one to four time points (pre-sensitization, 2, 6 and 24 weeks).

Reading from cysteine to phenylalanine, the CDR3 counts 15 amino acids. Just CDR3 DNA is preserved here, 45 bases in frame from base 1. CDR1 and CDR2 are read off the germline V gene as ENHRY and SYGVKD. Ends trimmed: V by 2 bases, J by 8 bases; bases unmatched to a gene: 7. General conclusions and limits of the study: Patch test score correlated positively with the number of PT1 expanded TCRs, reaching significance at thresholds 8, 16 and 32 but not at 4. All patients had alopecia, a presumed autoimmune disease, so their immune response might differ from that of healthy individuals. Expanded TCRs formed significantly more large CDR3 similarity clusters than pre-sensitization or healthy control sets, consistent with antigen-driven responses. DPC sensitization did not change the number of TCRs with a frequency above 1 in 1000, and there was no evidence of changes in global repertoire structure. Repeated subsampling changed both the strength of the expansion versus patch-test correlation and the threshold at which the correlation became significant.

Library construction relied on RACE. Instrument on record: NextSeq 500. During library preparation, unique molecular identifiers were attached to individual cDNA molecules so that TCRs could be counted quantitatively and reproducibly. Both TCR alpha and TCR beta chains were sequenced from each blood RNA sample. The authors' pipeline ran thus. A median of around 100,000 TCRs per sample was observed, with a range of about 23,224 to 750,000. V, J and CDR3 annotation of the TCR reads was carried out using the Decombinator software suite. Every sample was subsampled to the same number of TCRs (28,000) for the PS versus PT1 abundance plots. TCRs were defined as expanded if absent before sensitization and observed at least eight times at the 2-week time point. Clones were called with MiXCR by TCRdb after fastp trimmed the public reads at Q25, and only in-frame beta chains were retained. Rows with a matching CDR3 protein are joined into one entry that keeps the most common DNA and genes. V and J calls and clone size were set by TCRdb, not the authors. The sample contains 300,000 to 450,000 distinct CDR3 sequences, around 4.8% of them found a single time. The top ten clonotypes cover under 2.5% of the sample.

The meaning of the sample's time point label: patch test 1, 2 weeks after DPC sensitization. The treatment or condition label of this sample denotes: therapeutic diphenylcyclopropenone sensitization with weekly scalp DPC. At every patch-test visit, the blood draw took place before the patch test was put on. To be eligible, patients had to be aged 18 to 70, diagnosed with alopecia and judged suitable for DPC therapy, while pregnant patients were excluded. Total RNA was extracted from unfractionated whole blood that had been collected in Tempus Blood RNA tubes. Specimen: whole blood, collected in connection with sensitization to the hapten diphenylcyclopropenone (DPC). The sequence derives from a woman in her fifties or sixties with alopecia areata. Some clones in this sample may be carry-over from other donors' samples. The rearranged chain carries TRBV10-3 and TRBJ1-4, and 8 bases in between align with TRBD1. The CDR3 region reads CAISETLRDREKLFF. The DNA is as follows: TGTGCCATCAGTGAGACCCTCCGGGACAGGGAAAAACTGTTTTTT.